The 10 T cell receptor beta chains reported below all come from one sample, sequenced in a study of Graves' ophthalmopathy and Graves' hyperthyroidism. From RNA, the CDR3 regions of TCR beta chains were amplified and sequenced. HTBI-primed RT-PCR formed the first round, and a multiplex PCR formed the second. One entry per CDR3 protein results from TCRdb running MiXCR on the multiplex PCR reads. Of around 400,000 distinct CDR3 sequences in the sample, more than 20% were seen once. Material for sequencing was peripheral blood. These receptors originate from a woman aged 18-30 years with stable Graves' hyperthyroidism.

This clonotype was found many times. The chain recombines TRBV10-3 with TRBJ2-5; 8 bases align to TRBD1. With 5 bases clipped from V and 0 bases from J, the junction kept 5 bases outside the gene matches. This CDR3 region has 15 residues. The germline V gene has CDR1 ENHRY and CDR2 SYGVKD. The CDR3 DNA reads TGTGCCATCAGTCCCTCACAGGGGGACCAAGAGACCCAGTACTTC. Translating it yields CAISPSQGDQETQYF.

Written as DNA, the CDR3 is TGTGCCAGCAGGTGGCTGGGGTATAATTCACCCCTCCACTTT. Protein sequence: CASRWLGYNSPLHF. The chain combines TRBV2 with TRBJ1-6; D not resolved. This CDR3 spans 14 amino acids. Trimming stripped 6 bases from V and 4 bases from J, with 10 bases between. CDR1 and CDR2 from the germline V gene are SNHLY and FYNNEI.

This clonotype was seen ten or more times. The gene calls are TRBV19 and TRBJ2-7, with D uncertain. The CDR3 runs 16 residues. Looked up from germline, CDR1 is LNHDA and CDR2 is SQIVND (reference sequence). V lost 2 bases to trimming and J lost 5 bases, with 19 bases between them. CDR3 region: CASSIPRGAGVHEQYF. The CDR3 DNA reads as TGTGCCAGTAGTATACCCCGTGGCGCCGGAGTCCACGAGCAGTACTTC.

In its sample, this clonotype was seen a few times. V is TRBV30 and J is TRBJ1-2; TRBD1 is a possible D gene (6 bases). Germline assignment: CDR1 GTSNPN and CDR2 SVGIG (reference sequence). The CDR3 has 13 amino acids. V dropped 0 bases and J dropped 8 bases, with 13 bases sitting between them. The CDR3 is CAWSVLSGGGYTF. CDR3 nucleotide sequence: TGTGCCTGGAGTGTACTTAGCGGGGGCGGCTACACCTTC.

This clonotype has a count of ten or more. The rearrangement joins TRBV10-3 to TRBJ1-2; D is perhaps TRBD1 (5 bases). CDR1 and CDR2 (germline): ENHRY, SYGVKD. The CDR3 is made up of 11 amino acids. The germline V and J ends were trimmed by 2 bases and 10 bases, with 8 bases remaining between them. CDR3 bases: TGTGCCATCAGTGAGGACAGTATCTACACCTTC. Its protein is CAISEDSIYTF.

The genes are TRBV2 and TRBJ1-3; D uncertain. There are 13 residues in the CDR3. CDR1 is SNHLY and CDR2 is FYNNEI in the germline V gene. V was shortened by 1 base and J by 8 bases, with 9 bases between the two germline ends. The CDR3 nucleotides read TGTGCCAGCAGTGAAGTACACCAAGACACCATATATTTT. Protein: CASSEVHQDTIYF.

This clonotype was seen many times. V gene TRBV6-5 combines with J gene TRBJ2-5; tentatively, D is TRBD2 (6 bases). Trimming left V 11 bases short and J 5 bases short, with 18 bases between. The CDR3 contains 13 residues. Looked up from germline, CDR1 is MNHEY and CDR2 is SVGAGI. In DNA, the CDR3 is TGTGCCGTCGGGAGTGGGAGTTGGGAGACCCAGTACTTC. This translates into CAVGSGSWETQYF.

In this sample, this clonotype turned up many times. At one of its ends the junction is not consistent with the germline gene, which may arise from a read error. This chain uses TRBV10-3 with TRBJ2-2; TRBD1 or TRBD2 may be the D gene (5 bases each). The CDR3 has 15 residues. Germline V gene lookup returns CDR1 ENHRY and CDR2 SYGVKD. The CDR3 bases are TGTGCCATCAGAGGGGTGCGGTCGGACACCGGGGAACTGTTTTTT. Its translation is CAIRGVRSDTGELFF.

This clonotype was counted ten times or more. The chain couples TRBV2 to TRBJ2-2, with 8 bases that match TRBD1. The CDR3 covers 14 residues. V lost 6 bases and J lost 7; bases outside the gene matches: 7. CDR1 and CDR2 (germline): SNHLY, FYNNEI. CDR3: CASRAGGLSGELFF. Written as DNA, the CDR3 is TGTGCCAGCAGGGCAGGGGGCTTAAGCGGGGAGCTGTTTTTT.

This clonotype was seen ten or more times. The chain carries TRBV2 and TRBJ1-5; D not certain. V was trimmed by 6 bases and J by 4 bases, leaving 13 bases between them. CDR3 length: 14 amino acids. The germline V gene encodes CDR1 SNHLY and CDR2 FYNNEI. DNA for the CDR3: TGTGCCAGCAGACCCGACCCCCCGAATCAGCCCCAGCATTTT. Protein sequence: CASRPDPPNQPQHF.